These 22 T cell receptor beta chains were all obtained from the same sample, sequenced in a study of blood T cell repertoires in COVID-19. Profiling relied on immunoSEQ multiplex PCR, and the TCRdb table lists in-frame clones only, not all of them. This sample has 300,000 to 350,000 clones, with around 91% found just once. Sequences were obtained from PBMCs or T cells enriched from blood (not recorded which). The source of these receptors is a woman aged 18-29 years with acute COVID-19.

The genes are TRBV5-6 and TRBJ2-2, with TRBD2 matching over 11 bases. The germline V gene encodes CDR1 SGHDT and CDR2 YYEEEE. CDR3 size: 18 residues. V gave up 1 base and J gave up 4 bases; unmatched junction bases: 9. The CDR3 sequence: CASSLWGTSGRGTGELFF. The CDR3 DNA reads TGTGCCAGCAGCTTGTGGGGCACTAGCGGGAGAGGCACCGGGGAGCTGTTTTTT.

This clone was observed a few times. The V call is TRBV28, the J call TRBJ2-1, with a weak D call TRBD1 (7 bases). The CDR3 contains 15 residues. Trimming shortened V by 4 bases and J by 5 bases, and 15 bases separated the two germline ends. In germline, CDR1 is MDHEN, CDR2 SYDVKM. CDR3 DNA: TGTGCCAGCAGTTCGCCGACAGGGAGGCACAATGAGCAGTTCTTC. Amino acid sequence: CASSSPTGRHNEQFF.

The J gene is TRBJ1-6, the V gene TRBV27; 9 nucleotides match TRBD1. The V segment lost 5 bases and the J segment 9 bases; nucleotides outside the gene matches: 5. Per germline, CDR1 MNHEY and CDR2 SMNVEV (reference sequence). The CDR3 consists of 14 residues. The CDR3 region has the DNA TGTGCCAGCAGTCGGACAGGGGAGAGTTCACCCCTCCACTTT. It encodes CASSRTGESSPLHF.

The rearrangement uses TRBV7-2 and TRBJ2-2; D unresolved. The V gene's germline CDR1 is SGHTA and CDR2 FQGNSA. This CDR3 is built from 15 residues. Trimming took 4 bases from V and 6 from J, leaving 15 bases between them. CDR3 in amino acids: CASSSRNSQAGELFF. CDR3 sequence (DNA): TGTGCCAGCAGCTCGCGCAATAGTCAGGCCGGGGAGCTGTTTTTT.

The rearrangement links TRBV9 to TRBJ1-5; TRBD1 might be the D (5 bases). Germline V CDR1 and CDR2: SGDLS, YYNGEE. This CDR3 spans 14 amino acids. V shed 3 bases and J shed 0 bases, with 7 bases lying between them. Here the CDR3 reads CASSGQYSNQPQHF. CDR3 nucleotides: TGTGCCAGCAGCGGACAGTATAGCAATCAGCCCCAGCATTTT. Variable domain in full (rest from reference TRBV9 and TRBJ1-5): DSGVTQTPKHLITATGQRVTLRCSPRSGDLSVYWYQQSLDQGLQFLIQYYNGEERAKGNILERFSAQQFPDLHSELNLSSLELGDSALYFCASSGQYSNQPQHFGDGTRLSIL.

The rearrangement joins TRBV27 to TRBJ2-1, with TRBD2 identical over 8 bases. Germline CDR1 and CDR2: MNHEY and SMNVEV (reference sequence). The CDR3 contains 14 residues. With 5 bases clipped from V and 8 bases from J, the junction kept 8 bases outside the gene matches. This CDR3 is CASSPWTSFYEQFF. For the CDR3, the DNA is TGTGCCAGCAGTCCGTGGACTAGCTTCTATGAGCAGTTCTTC.

The chain has TRBV11-3 and TRBJ2-2; 11 positions agree with TRBD2. This CDR3 spans 18 amino acids. The germline gives CDR1 SGHNT, CDR2 YENEEA. The J segment lost 5 bases and the V segment lost 5 bases, leaving 13 bases of the junction unmatched. This CDR3 reads CASSTGVTSGRGTGELFF. The CDR3 coding sequence is TGTGCCAGCAGCACGGGGGTTACTAGCGGGAGAGGGACCGGGGAGCTGTTTTTT.

The chain links TRBV13 to TRBJ2-1; D unclear. V lost 3 bases to trimming and J lost 4 bases, with 7 bases between them. CDR3 size: 13 residues. Germline V lookup: CDR1 PRHDT, CDR2 FYEKMQ (reference sequence). The CDR3 spells CASSLVRYNEQFF. The CDR3 DNA sequence: TGTGCCAGCAGCTTGGTGCGGTACAATGAGCAGTTCTTC.

The chain couples TRBV19 to TRBJ1-3, with D unresolved. Trimming took off 6 bases at V and 0 bases at J, with 9 bases between the two ends. This CDR3 has 14 amino acids. Germline V gene lookup returns CDR1 LNHDA and CDR2 SQIVND (reference sequence). The CDR3 protein is CASRGGSSGNTIYF. DNA for the CDR3: TGTGCCAGTAGAGGTGGGAGCTCTGGAAACACCATATATTTT.

V is TRBV3-1 (or the pseudogene TRBV3-2) and J is TRBJ2-7; D may be TRBD2 (5 bases). The V gene's germline CDR1 is LGHDT and CDR2 YNNKEL (reference sequence). V lost 1 base to trimming and J lost 9 bases, with 13 bases between them. This CDR3 comprises 13 residues. The CDR3: CASSQGGGSGQYF. The CDR3 nucleotides read TGTGCCAGCAGCCAAGGCGGAGGTAGTGGGCAGTACTTC.

The chain carries TRBV28 and TRBJ2-4, with TRBD1 identical over 9 bases. This CDR3 comprises 18 residues. J was trimmed by 9 bases and V by 1 base; bases with no gene match: 16. The V gene's germline CDR1 is MDHEN and CDR2 SYDVKM. The CDR3 loop reads CASSLLGRRGTGMAIQYF. In DNA form, the CDR3 reads TGTGCCAGCAGTTTATTAGGGCGGAGGGGGACAGGGATGGCCATTCAGTACTTC.

This chain connects TRBV28 to TRBJ1-2; 8 bases agree with TRBD1. CDR3 size: 15 residues. Germline V CDR1 and CDR2: MDHEN, SYDVKM. The V segment lost 5 bases and the J segment 5 bases; nucleotides outside the gene matches: 10. CDR3 region: CASSKGQVNSYGYTF. DNA for the CDR3: TGTGCCAGCAGTAAGGGACAGGTGAATTCTTATGGCTACACCTTC.

V is TRBV28 and J is TRBJ2-7; weak D call: TRBD1 (6 bases). Per germline, CDR1 MDHEN and CDR2 SYDVKM. Trimming stripped 6 bases from V and 1 base from J, with 10 bases between. The CDR3 covers 13 residues. DNA of the CDR3: TGTGCCAGCAGACGGACAGCTTCCTACGAGCAGTACTTC. This gives the protein CASRRTASYEQYF.

V gene TRBV28 combines with J gene TRBJ1-6; D may be TRBD1 (5 bases). Germline V gives CDR1 MDHEN, CDR2 SYDVKM. This CDR3 region has 15 residues. Trimming stripped 3 bases from V and 1 base from J, with 7 bases between. This CDR3 is CASSLGGSYNSPLHF. Here the CDR3 DNA reads TGTGCCAGCAGTTTGGGGGGGTCCTATAATTCACCCCTCCACTTT.

This sequence joins TRBV29-1 and TRBJ1-2, with D possibly TRBD1 on 5 matching bases. Germline lookup yields CDR1 SQVTM and CDR2 ANQGSEA. The CDR3 totals 12 residues. V was pared by 7 bases and J by 4 bases, with 13 bases between. CDR3 in amino acids: CSAVTGVYGYTF. CDR3 nucleotides: TGCAGCGCCGTCACAGGAGTCTATGGCTACACCTTC.

This chain connects TRBV7-9 to TRBJ1-1; D is uncertain. This CDR3 has 16 residues. CDR1 and CDR2 (germline): SEHNR, FQNEAQ (reference sequence). Trimming stripped 1 base from V and 1 base from J, with 13 bases between. For the CDR3, the DNA is TGTGCCAGCAGCTTAGGACAAAGAACCCCGAACACTGAAGCTTTCTTT. This translates into CASSLGQRTPNTEAFF.

The J gene is TRBJ2-3, the V gene TRBV20-1; weak D call: TRBD2 (5 bases). The CDR3 runs 15 residues. Trimming stripped 3 bases from V and 3 bases from J, with 16 bases between. Germline V gene data show CDR1 as DFQATT and CDR2 as SNEGSKA (reference sequence). The CDR3 spells CSASSMGERTDTQYF. In nucleotides, the CDR3 is TGCAGTGCTAGTAGTATGGGAGAAAGGACAGATACGCAGTATTTT.

The sample holds one count of this clone. The chain combines TRBV28 with TRBJ1-4, with D maybe TRBD1 (5 bases). V lost 5 bases to trimming and J lost 0 bases, with 13 bases between them. CDR1 is MDHEN and CDR2 is SYDVKM in the germline V gene. The CDR3 runs to 16 residues. CDR3 DNA sequence: TGTGCCAGCAGTCCCAGGGTTCAGGCAACTAATGAAAAACTGTTTTTT. It encodes CASSPRVQATNEKLFF.

V and J are TRBV5-1 and TRBJ2-1; 8 nucleotides align to TRBD2. This CDR3 is 15 amino acids long. Germline CDR1 SGHRS, CDR2 YFSETQ. V gave up 2 bases and J gave up 8 bases; unmatched junction bases: 9. The chain's CDR3 is CASSLRAGVEDEQFF. The CDR3 nucleotides read TGCGCCAGCAGCTTACGAGCGGGAGTCGAGGATGAGCAGTTCTTC.

The chain recombines TRBV11-2 with TRBJ2-7; D is undetermined. The V end was cut by 5 bases, the J end by 2 bases, with 10 bases between. Looked up from germline, CDR1 is SGHAT and CDR2 is FQNNGV. This CDR3 spans 13 amino acids. For the CDR3, the DNA is TGTGCCAGCAGCCTCCAGGATACCTACGAGCAGTACTTC. Translation: CASSLQDTYEQYF.

This clone was counted a single time. J is TRBJ1-2 and V is TRBV27; 9 bases map to TRBD1. Germline CDR1 is MNHEY and CDR2 is SMNVEV (reference sequence). The CDR3 has 15 residues. V lost 7 bases, J lost 4 bases, and 10 bases stayed unmatched. The CDR3 nucleotides read TGTGCCAGCAAGATTGACAGGGGGTATAGCTATGGCTACACCTTC. Its protein is CASKIDRGYSYGYTF.

The V and J genes are TRBV28 and TRBJ1-2; D not certain. Trimming took 6 bases from V and 0 from J, leaving 14 bases between them. The V gene's germline CDR1 is MDHEN and CDR2 SYDVKM. The CDR3 covers 15 residues. CDR3 in DNA: TGTGCCAGCAGCACCCTACGAACAGCTAACTATGGCTACACCTTC. It yields the protein CASSTLRTANYGYTF.